This is a list of T cell receptor beta chains from one sample in a study of cytotoxic CD8 clonotypes in ibrutinib-treated CLL. Repertoires were generated with immunoSEQ multiplex PCR, while TCRdb's copy carries only in-frame clones and drops some. The sample has about 150,000 clones, approximately 81% seen once; the top ten hold around 13%. Sequenced material: PBMCs, taken after 12 months of ibrutinib treatment. These receptors all come from a human donor with chronic lymphocytic leukemia. Each CDR3 is given with its conserved first and last residue. Each record gives: J gene, V gene, clone size, D gene, CDR3 DNA, CDR3 protein. The D gene is left open where the match is weak. Size values are once, few and many counts, or a class for expanded clones, and some rows have none.

>TRBJ1-4|TRBV4-1|.|.
TGCGCCAGCAGCCAAGTTCACAGTACAACTAATGAAAAACTGTTTTTT
CASSQVHSTTNEKLFF
>TRBJ2-1|TRBV6-5|.|.
TGTGCCAGCAGTTACTCCGGGAGAGGCTACAATGAGCAGTTCTTC
CASSYSGRGYNEQFF
>TRBJ2-2|TRBV4-3|.|TRBD2
TGCGCCAGTTCACGCGGTGGTCTAGCGGGAGATACCGGGGAGCTGTTTTTT
CASSRGGLAGDTGELFF
>TRBJ2-5|TRBV7-8|.|TRBD1
TGTGCCAGCAGCAAACAAAGGGACAGGCAAGAGACCCAGTACTTC
CASSKQRDRQETQYF
>TRBJ1-1|TRBV7-2|.|.
TGTGCCAGCAGCTTAGTAGGGGCGGAGAACACTGAAGCTTTCTTT
CASSLVGAENTEAFF
>TRBJ2-7|TRBV27|few|TRBD1
TGTGCCAGCAGGCGGGACAGGGGGACCTACGAGCAGTACTTC
CASRRDRGTYEQYF
>TRBJ1-5|TRBV9|.|.
TGTGCCAGCACCCCAGGGGCGCTTAGCAATCAGCCCCAGCATTTT
CASTPGALSNQPQHF
>TRBJ1-2|TRBV9|.|.
TGTGCCAGCAGCCTACTCGGACAGACGACTTATGGCTACACCTTC
CASSLLGQTTYGYTF
>TRBJ2-5|TRBV6-6|.|TRBD1
TGTGCCAGCAGTCACGGACAGGGGGGAAAGGAGACCCAGTACTTC
CASSHGQGGKETQYF
>TRBJ2-3|TRBV6-6|.|.
TGTGCCAGCAGTTACTCCCTAGACACAGATACGCAGTATTTT
CASSYSLDTDTQYF
>TRBJ2-3|TRBV6-4|.|.
TGTGCCAGCAGTGACCCCAATCGCCAGGGAGATACGCAGTATTTT
CASSDPNRQGDTQYF
>TRBJ2-2|TRBV25-1|.|.
TGTGCCAGCCATGTCCGAGGGTTTCGCGGGGAGCTGTTTTTT
CASHVRGFRGELFF
>TRBJ2-1|TRBV4-1|.|TRBD1
TGCGCCAGCAGCCCCCGGACAGGGGAAAGGGGGGGTAATGAGCAGTTCTTC
CASSPRTGERGGNEQFF
>TRBJ2-3|TRBV25-1|.|.
TGTGCCAGCAGTGAATTGGCAGTCACAGATACGCAGTATTTT
CASSELAVTDTQYF
>TRBJ2-7|TRBV28|.|TRBD2
TGTGCCAGCAGTTTGGCTAGCGGGAGTGGGGCCTACGAGCAGTACTTC
CASSLASGSGAYEQYF
>TRBJ2-3|TRBV7-7|.|.
TGTGCCAGCAGCTCCCAGGTGGGGAACTACGATACGCAGTATTTT
CASSSQVGNYDTQYF
>TRBJ2-3|TRBV5-4|.|TRBD2
TGTGCCAGCAGCCCAAGCGGGAGAGGCACAGATACGCAGTATTTT
CASSPSGRGTDTQYF
>TRBJ2-7|TRBV28|.|TRBD2
TGTGCCAGCAGTTTAGCGGGACTATCTCCAAGGGAGCAGTACTTC
CASSLAGLSPREQYF
>TRBJ2-7|TRBV6-5|.|TRBD1
TGTGCCAGCACCGCGACAGGGTTGGGGTATTACGAGCAGTACTTC
CASTATGLGYYEQYF
>TRBJ1-5|TRBV28|.|.
TGTGCCAGCAGAAACGACAGAAATCAGCCCCAGCATTTT
CASRNDRNQPQHF
>TRBJ2-7|TRBV30|.|.
TGTGCCTGGGGGTCTAGCTCCTACGAGCAGTACTTC
CAWGSSSYEQYF
>TRBJ2-7|TRBV19|.|TRBD1
TGTGCCAGTAGTATAAGCCCGGGACAGGGACGGTACGAGCAGTACTTC
CASSISPGQGRYEQYF
>TRBJ1-2|TRBV4-1|.|TRBD1
TGCGCCAGCAGCCAACCTCGGACAGGGGGCTACCGGGGCTACACCTTC
CASSQPRTGGYRGYTF
>TRBJ2-7|TRBV9|.|TRBD1
TGTGCCAGCAGCGGAAGCAGGGGGCTCTACGAGCAGTACTTC
CASSGSRGLYEQYF
>TRBJ2-5|TRBV18|few|.
TGTGCCAGCTCAGGGAGCCCAAGGCAAGAGACCCAGTACTTC
CASSGSPRQETQYF
>TRBJ2-5|TRBV7-7|once|TRBD1
TGTGCTAGCAGCTTTGGGACAGGCCAAGAGACCCAGTACTTC
CASSFGTGQETQYF
>TRBJ2-3|TRBV10-3|few|TRBD2
TGTGCCATCAGTGAGCCAAGGACTAGCGGGACTACAGATACGCAGTATTTT
CAISEPRTSGTTDTQYF
>TRBJ2-7|TRBV30|.|.
TGTGCCTGGAGTGTTTCCGAGGGCCTATCCGAGCAGTACTTC
CAWSVSEGLSEQYF
>TRBJ1-4|TRBV10-2|.|TRBD1
TGCGCCAGCAGTGCCAGGGGGTCTAATGAAAAACTGTTTTTT
CASSARGSNEKLFF
>TRBJ2-1|TRBV5-1|.|TRBD2
TGCGCCAGCAGCTTGGTTGCGGGAGTCGAGTATGAGCAGTTCTTC
CASSLVAGVEYEQFF
>TRBJ1-1|TRBV10-3|.|TRBD1
TGTGCCATCAGTGAGTCCCGACAGGGGGGTACTGAAGCTTTCTTT
CAISESRQGGTEAFF
>TRBJ2-3|TRBV7-2|.|.
TGTGCCAGCAGCTCTGACACGGGCACAGATACGCAGTATTTT
CASSSDTGTDTQYF
>TRBJ2-1|TRBV11-3|.|.
TGTGCCAGCAGCTCAGGACTGTTACCCTACAATGAGCAGTTCTTC
CASSSGLLPYNEQFF
>TRBJ2-5|TRBV5-1|.|TRBD2
TGCGCCAGCAGCTACCGGACTAGCGGGATGGGGGAGACCCAGTACTTC
CASSYRTSGMGETQYF
>TRBJ2-1|TRBV11-1|.|TRBD2
TGTGCCAGCAGCTTAGTTTTAGCGGGCTCTCTCAATGAGCAGTTCTTC
CASSLVLAGSLNEQFF
>TRBJ2-2|TRBV9|.|.
TGTGCCAGCAGCGTAATAGAGCGGAACACCGGGGAGCTGTTTTTT
CASSVIERNTGELFF
>TRBJ2-1|TRBV7-9|once|.
TGTGCCAGCAGCTCCGTCGGTGATGAGCAGTTCTTC
CASSSVGDEQFF
>TRBJ2-2|TRBV27|.|.
TGTGCCAGCAGTTTAGCGGGCAGCGCGAACACCGGGGAGCTGTTTTTT
CASSLAGSANTGELFF
>TRBJ2-7|TRBV7-8|.|.
TGTGCCAGCAGCTCGGGGGCCTACGAGCAGTACTTC
CASSSGAYEQYF
>TRBJ1-1|TRBV4-2|few|.
TGTGCCAGCAGCCAAGATAGGGGGACCGACACTGAAGCTTTCTTT
CASSQDRGTDTEAFF
>TRBJ2-1|TRBV5-6|.|.
TGTGCCAGCAGCGGGGGCCCCTCGGAGGGGAGATACAATGAGCAGTTCTTC
CASSGGPSEGRYNEQFF
>TRBJ2-1|TRBV30|.|.
TGTGCCTGGACCGAAACCGGGACACCCTACAATGAGCAGTTCTTC
CAWTETGTPYNEQFF
>TRBJ2-7|TRBV7-9|once|.
TGTGCCAGCAGCTTAGTCCTGGGGGGCTCCTACGAGCAGTACTTC
CASSLVLGGSYEQYF
>TRBJ2-1|TRBV11-2|.|TRBD2
TGTGCCAGCAGCTCCCGGGTAGGACTAGGGCTAAGGAATGAGCAGTTCTTC
CASSSRVGLGLRNEQFF
>TRBJ1-2|TRBV6-5|few|.
TGTGCCAGCAGTTCCATACAGGGCTATGGCTACACCTTC
CASSSIQGYGYTF
>TRBJ2-7|TRBV4-3|.|TRBD2
TGCGCCAGCAGCCAATCCCTGACTAGCGAGTACGAGCAGTACTTC
CASSQSLTSEYEQYF
>TRBJ2-1|TRBV11-3|.|TRBD2
TGTGCCAGCAGCCAGCTAAGCGGGAGTAGCAATGAGCAGTTCTTC
CASSQLSGSSNEQFF
>TRBJ1-2|TRBV6-5|.|.
TGTGCCAGCACCAGGACAGAGAACTATGGCTACACCTTC
CASTRTENYGYTF
>TRBJ1-4|TRBV18|.|.
TGTGCCAGCTCACCAAGGGGTATCGATGAAAAACTGTTTTTT
CASSPRGIDEKLFF
>TRBJ2-1|TRBV19|.|TRBD2
TGTGCCAGTAGTATAGTAACTAGCGGTCTCTACAATGAGCAGTTCTTC
CASSIVTSGLYNEQFF
>TRBJ2-5|TRBV7-2|.|.
TGTGCCAGCAGCTCGATCCGGGGCGAGACCCAGTACTTC
CASSSIRGETQYF
>TRBJ2-6|TRBV7-3|.|.
TGTGCCAGCAGCCCCAACTCTGGGGCCAACGTCCTGACTTTC
CASSPNSGANVLTF
>TRBJ2-3|TRBV4-1|.|.
TGCGCCAGCAGCAACAGGGTCTCAGGCACAGATACGCAGTATTTT
CASSNRVSGTDTQYF
>TRBJ2-5|TRBV6-5|few|.
TGTGCCAGCAGTTATTCCCCGAGGGAGACCCAGTACTTC
CASSYSPRETQYF
>TRBJ2-1|TRBV9|.|.
TGTGCCAGCAGCGTAACGTCTCAAGTGAGCAATGAGCAGTTCTTC
CASSVTSQVSNEQFF